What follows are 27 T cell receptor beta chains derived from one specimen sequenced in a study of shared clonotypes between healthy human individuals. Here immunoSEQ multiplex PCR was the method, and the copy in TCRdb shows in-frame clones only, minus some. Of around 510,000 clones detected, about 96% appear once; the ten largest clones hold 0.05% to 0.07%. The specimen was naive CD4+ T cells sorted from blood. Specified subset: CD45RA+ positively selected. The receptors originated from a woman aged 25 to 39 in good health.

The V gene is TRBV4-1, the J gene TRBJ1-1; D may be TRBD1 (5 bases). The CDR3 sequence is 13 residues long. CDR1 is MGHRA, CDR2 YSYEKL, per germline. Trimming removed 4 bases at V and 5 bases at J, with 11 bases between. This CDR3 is CASSRGGSTEAFF. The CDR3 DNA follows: TGCGCCAGCAGCCGGGGGGGTTCAACTGAAGCTTTCTTT.

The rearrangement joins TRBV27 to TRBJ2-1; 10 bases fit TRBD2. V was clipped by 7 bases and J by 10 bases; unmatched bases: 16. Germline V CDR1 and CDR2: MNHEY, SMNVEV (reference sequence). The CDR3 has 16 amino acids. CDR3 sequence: CASTTTSAGGPPEQFF. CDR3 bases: TGTGCCAGCACCACAACCTCAGCGGGAGGGCCTCCCGAGCAGTTCTTC.

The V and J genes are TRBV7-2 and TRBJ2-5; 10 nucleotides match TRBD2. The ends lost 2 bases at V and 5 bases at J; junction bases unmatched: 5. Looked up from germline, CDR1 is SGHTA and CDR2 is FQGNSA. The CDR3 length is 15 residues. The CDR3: CASSLSSGRGETQYF. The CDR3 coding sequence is TGTGCCAGCAGCTTATCCAGCGGGAGGGGGGAGACCCAGTACTTC.

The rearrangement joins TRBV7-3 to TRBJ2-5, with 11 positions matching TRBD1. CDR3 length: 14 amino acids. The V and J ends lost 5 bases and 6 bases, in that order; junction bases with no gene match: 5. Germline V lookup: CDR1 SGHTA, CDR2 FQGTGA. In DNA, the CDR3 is TGTGCCAGCAGCCAGGGACAGGGGGGCAAGACCCAGTACTTC. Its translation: CASSQGQGGKTQYF. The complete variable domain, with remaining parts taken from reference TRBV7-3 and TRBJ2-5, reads GAGVSQTPSNKVTEKGKYVELRCDPISGHTALYWYRQSLGQGPEFLIYFQGTGAADDSGLPNDRFFAVRPEGSVSTLKIQRTERGDSAVYLCASSQGQGGKTQYFGPGTRLLVL.

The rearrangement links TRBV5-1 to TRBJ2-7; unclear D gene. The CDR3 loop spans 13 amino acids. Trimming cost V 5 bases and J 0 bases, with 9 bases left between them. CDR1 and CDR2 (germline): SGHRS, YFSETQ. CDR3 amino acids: CASRWPPSYEQYF. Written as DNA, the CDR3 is TGCGCCAGCAGGTGGCCGCCCTCCTACGAGCAGTACTTC.

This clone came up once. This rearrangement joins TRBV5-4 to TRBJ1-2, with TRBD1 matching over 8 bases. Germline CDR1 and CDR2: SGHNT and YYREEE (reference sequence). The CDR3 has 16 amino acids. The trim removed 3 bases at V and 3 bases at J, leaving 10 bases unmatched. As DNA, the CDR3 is TGTGCCAGCAGCTCACCGAGGACAGGGTCGGACTATGGCTACACCTTC. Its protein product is CASSSPRTGSDYGYTF.

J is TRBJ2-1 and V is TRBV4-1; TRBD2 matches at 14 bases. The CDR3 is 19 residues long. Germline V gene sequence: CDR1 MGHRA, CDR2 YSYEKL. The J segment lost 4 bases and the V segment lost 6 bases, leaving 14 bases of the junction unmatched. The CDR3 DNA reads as TGCGCCAGCAGACATCCGGGACTAGCGGGAGATCCCTCATACAATGAGCAGTTCTTC. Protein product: CASRHPGLAGDPSYNEQFF.

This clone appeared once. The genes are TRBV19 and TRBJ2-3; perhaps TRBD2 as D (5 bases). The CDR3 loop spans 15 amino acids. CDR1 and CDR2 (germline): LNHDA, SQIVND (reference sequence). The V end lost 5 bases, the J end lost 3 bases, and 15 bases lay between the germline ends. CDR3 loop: CASSGAGGTTDTQYF. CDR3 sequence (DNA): TGTGCCAGTAGTGGCGCCGGAGGAACAACAGATACGCAGTATTTT.

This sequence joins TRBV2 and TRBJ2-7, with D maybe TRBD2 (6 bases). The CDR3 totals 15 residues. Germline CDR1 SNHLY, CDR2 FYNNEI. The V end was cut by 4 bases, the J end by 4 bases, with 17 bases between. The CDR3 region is CASSAEVQAGYEQYF. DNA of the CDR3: TGTGCCAGCAGTGCTGAGGTCCAAGCGGGTTACGAGCAGTACTTC.

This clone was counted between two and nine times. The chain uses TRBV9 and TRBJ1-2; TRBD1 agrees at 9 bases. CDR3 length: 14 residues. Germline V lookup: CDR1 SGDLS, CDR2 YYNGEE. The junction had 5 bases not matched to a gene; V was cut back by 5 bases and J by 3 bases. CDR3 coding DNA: TGTGCCAGCAGACAGGGGGCGCTTCACTATGGCTACACCTTC. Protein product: CASRQGALHYGYTF.

This CDR3 reads CASRPPGGGNTIYF. CDR3 bases: TGTGCCAGCAGACCTCCAGGGGGCGGAAACACCATATATTTT. V is TRBV11-2 and J is TRBJ1-3, with TRBD1 matching over 8 bases. Germline V gene sequence: CDR1 SGHAT, CDR2 FQNNGV. CDR3 length equals 14 residues. V dropped 6 bases and J dropped 4; count of bases not matched to a gene: 5.

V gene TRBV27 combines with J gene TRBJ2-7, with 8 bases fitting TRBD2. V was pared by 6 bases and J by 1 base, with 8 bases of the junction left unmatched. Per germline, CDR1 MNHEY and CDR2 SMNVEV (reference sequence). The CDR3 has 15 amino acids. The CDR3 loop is CASRSRTSRSYEQYF. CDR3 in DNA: TGTGCCAGCAGAAGTAGGACTAGCCGATCCTACGAGCAGTACTTC.

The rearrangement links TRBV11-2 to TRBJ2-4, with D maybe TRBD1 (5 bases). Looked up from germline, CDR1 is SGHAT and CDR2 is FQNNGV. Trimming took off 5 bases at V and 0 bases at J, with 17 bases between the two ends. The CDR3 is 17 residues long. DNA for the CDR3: TGTGCCAGCAGCAAAGGAGACAGAATTCTAGCCAAAAACATTCAGTACTTC. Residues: CASSKGDRILAKNIQYF.

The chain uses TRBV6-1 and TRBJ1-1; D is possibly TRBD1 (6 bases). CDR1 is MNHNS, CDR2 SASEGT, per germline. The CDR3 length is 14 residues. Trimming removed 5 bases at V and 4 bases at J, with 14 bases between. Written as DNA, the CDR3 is TGTGCCAGCAGTAGCAGGGGTGACGGCACTGAAGCTTTCTTT. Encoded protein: CASSSRGDGTEAFF.

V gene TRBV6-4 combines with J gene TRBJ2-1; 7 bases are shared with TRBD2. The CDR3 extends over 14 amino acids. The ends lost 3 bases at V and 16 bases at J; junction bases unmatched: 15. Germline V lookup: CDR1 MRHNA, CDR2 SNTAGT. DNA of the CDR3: TGTGCCAGCAGTGAGCTACCCGGGACTAAGCTTAGATTCTTC. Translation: CASSELPGTKLRFF.

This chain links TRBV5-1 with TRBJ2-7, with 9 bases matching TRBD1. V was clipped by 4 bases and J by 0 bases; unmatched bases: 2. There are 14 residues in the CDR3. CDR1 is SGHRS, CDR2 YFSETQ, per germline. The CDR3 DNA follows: TGCGCCAGCAGCCCGACAGGGGGCTCCTACGAGCAGTACTTC. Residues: CASSPTGGSYEQYF. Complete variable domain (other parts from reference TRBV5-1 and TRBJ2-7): KAGVTQTPRYLIKTRGQQVTLSCSPISGHRSVSWYQQTPGQGLQFLFEYFSETQRNKGNFPGRFSGRQFSNSRSEMNVSTLELGDSALYLCASSPTGGSYEQYFGPGTRLTVT.

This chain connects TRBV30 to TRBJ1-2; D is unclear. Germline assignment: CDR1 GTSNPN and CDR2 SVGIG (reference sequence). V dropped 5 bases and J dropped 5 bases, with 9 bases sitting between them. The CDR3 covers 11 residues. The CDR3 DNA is TGTGCCTGGCAATTTCTTTATGGCTACACCTTC. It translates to CAWQFLYGYTF.

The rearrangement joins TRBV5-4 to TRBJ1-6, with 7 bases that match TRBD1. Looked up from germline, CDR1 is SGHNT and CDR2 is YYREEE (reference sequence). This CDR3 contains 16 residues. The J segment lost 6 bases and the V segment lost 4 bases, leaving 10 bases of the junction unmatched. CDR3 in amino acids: CASSQSHRGGNSPLHF. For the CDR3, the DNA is TGTGCCAGCAGCCAGTCCCACAGGGGCGGTAATTCACCCCTCCACTTT.

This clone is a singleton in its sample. CDR3 in DNA: TGTGCCAGCAGCCAGACCACCGGGACTAGCGGGAGTGGGACTAGCACAGATACGCAGTATTTT. Translated, it gives CASSQTTGTSGSGTSTDTQYF. This rearrangement joins TRBV2 to TRBJ2-3; 14 bases fit TRBD2. Germline V gene sequence: CDR1 SNHLY, CDR2 FYNNEI. V gave up 6 bases and J gave up 0 bases; unmatched junction bases: 17. The CDR3 has 21 amino acids.

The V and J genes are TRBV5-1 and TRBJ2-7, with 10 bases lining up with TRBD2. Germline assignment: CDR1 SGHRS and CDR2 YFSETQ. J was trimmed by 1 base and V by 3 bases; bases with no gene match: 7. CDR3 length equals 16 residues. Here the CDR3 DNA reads TGCGCCAGCAGCTCCCCTAGCGGGAGCGTATCCTACGAGCAGTACTTC. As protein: CASSSPSGSVSYEQYF.

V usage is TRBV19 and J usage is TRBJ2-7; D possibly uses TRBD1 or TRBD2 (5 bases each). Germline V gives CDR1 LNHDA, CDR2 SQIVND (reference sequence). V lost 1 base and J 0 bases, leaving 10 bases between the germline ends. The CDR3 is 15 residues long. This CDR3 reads CASSIVGTTSYEQYF. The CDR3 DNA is TGTGCCAGTAGTATAGTTGGGACCACCTCCTACGAGCAGTACTTC.

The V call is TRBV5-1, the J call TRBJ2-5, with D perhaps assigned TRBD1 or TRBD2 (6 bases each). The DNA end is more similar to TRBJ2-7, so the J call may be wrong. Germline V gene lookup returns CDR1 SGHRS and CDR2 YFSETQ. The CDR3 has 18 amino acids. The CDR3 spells CASSLRLIQGGTLYEQYF. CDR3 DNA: TGCGCCAGCAGCTTGAGGCTTATACAGGGAGGAACACTCTACGAGCAGTACTTC.

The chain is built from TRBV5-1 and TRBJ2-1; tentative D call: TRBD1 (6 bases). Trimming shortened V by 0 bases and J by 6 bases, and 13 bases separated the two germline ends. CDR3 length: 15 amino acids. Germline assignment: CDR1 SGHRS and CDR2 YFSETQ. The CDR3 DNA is TGCGCCAGCAGCTTGGACAGGGTAGTCGGCAATGAGCAGTTCTTC. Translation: CASSLDRVVGNEQFF.

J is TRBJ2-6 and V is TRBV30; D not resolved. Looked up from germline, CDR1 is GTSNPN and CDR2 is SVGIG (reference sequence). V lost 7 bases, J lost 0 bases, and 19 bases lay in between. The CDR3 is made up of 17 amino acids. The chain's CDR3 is CAYTAKGGGSGANVLTF. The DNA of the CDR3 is TGTGCCTACACGGCGAAAGGTGGTGGCTCTGGGGCCAACGTCCTGACTTTC.

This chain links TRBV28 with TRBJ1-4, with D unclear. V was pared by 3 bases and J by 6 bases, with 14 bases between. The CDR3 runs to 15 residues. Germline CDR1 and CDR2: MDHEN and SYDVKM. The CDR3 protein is CASSFRRHNYEKLFF. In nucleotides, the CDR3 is TGTGCCAGCAGTTTTAGGAGACACAATTATGAAAAACTGTTTTTT.

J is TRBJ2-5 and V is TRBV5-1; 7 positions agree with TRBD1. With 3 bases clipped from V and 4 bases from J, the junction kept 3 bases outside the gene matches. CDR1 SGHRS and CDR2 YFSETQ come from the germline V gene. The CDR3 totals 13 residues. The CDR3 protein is CASSWDSRETQYF. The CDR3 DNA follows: TGCGCCAGCAGCTGGGACAGTCGAGAGACCCAGTACTTC.

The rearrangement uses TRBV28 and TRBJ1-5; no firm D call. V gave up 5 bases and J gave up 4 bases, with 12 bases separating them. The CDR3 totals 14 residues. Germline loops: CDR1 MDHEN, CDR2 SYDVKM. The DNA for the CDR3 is TGTGCCAGCAGTCCCGAGGACCGGAATCAGCCCCAGCATTTT. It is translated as CASSPEDRNQPQHF.